The following is a T cell receptor beta chain sequence with its context. Every PCR got spiked synthetic TCR analog templates. Produced via immunoSEQ multiplex PCR; TCRdb's table is partial and in-frame only. This table holds 15,000 or so clones, 88% found once. This sample was included in a study of PD-L1 blockade in urothelial cancer. Study as a whole: The patients' atezolizumab therapy, 1,200 mg intravenously every 3 weeks, started around 2014. Patients with male sex and bladder-origin urothelial cancer accounted for about 85% of the roughly 30 enrolled. The median T cell count in blood samples was about 140,000.

CDR1 and CDR2 from the germline V gene are MNHEY and SMNVEV (reference sequence). Trimming took 6 bases from V and 7 from J, leaving 18 bases between them. This CDR3 has 14 residues. V and J are TRBV27 and TRBJ1-1; no clear D gene. The TCR comes from an older man with urothelial cancer. The sequences come from PBMCs, collected around atezolizumab (anti-PD-L1) treatment. The CDR3 spells CASRTTLSQHEAFF. The CDR3 DNA is TGTGCCAGCAGGACTACACTAAGCCAGCATGAAGCTTTCTTT.